The TCR beta chain under discussion was sequenced for a study of cytomegalovirus exposure and HLA in healthy donors. Study results and limitations: Most of the TCR beta V segments (in an earlier analysis) were productive either about 87% or about 30% of the time.

Germline loops: CDR1 MGHRA, CDR2 YSYEKL. The CDR3 consists of 15 residues. V trimming: 1 base; J trimming: 5 bases; junction bases outside the gene matches: 7. To note about this clone: Its antigen is unknown.

Primers: 60 Vbeta forward and 13 Jbeta reverse. TCRdb keeps only in-frame clones here, not all; method: immunoSEQ multiplex PCR. Among under 200,000 clones listed, about 75% were seen once. The receptor was isolated from a male donor in good health and CMV-seropositive. The V gene is TRBV4-1, the J gene TRBJ1-1; 7 positions match TRBD1. Sequencing input: PBMCs. CDR3 sequence reads: CASSQGRGRGTEAFF. CDR3 nucleotides: TGCGCCAGCAGCCAAGGGCGGGGCAGGGGGACTGAAGCTTTCTTT.